A selection of T cell receptor beta chains follows, all from one sample in a study of cytomegalovirus exposure and HLA in healthy donors. Clones were sequenced by immunoSEQ multiplex PCR, and TCRdb holds only the in-frame ones, with some missing. The sample lists about 140,000 clones, more than 60% occurring once. Sequencing was performed on PBMCs. Receptor source: a woman between 50 and 59 years old in good health and CMV-seropositive. The CDR3 runs from the conserved cysteine through the conserved F or W. A D gene is named only where the DNA matches it firmly. The size of a clone is reported for some rows only, either as once, few or many, or as a class for expanded clones.

TRBJ2-2 few . TRBV18 CASSPTGNTGELFF
TRBJ1-1 . . TRBV29-1 CRPKGYVGRNTEAFF
TRBJ2-3 few TRBD1 TRBV30 CAWEGTDSTDTQYF
TRBJ1-1 . TRBD1 TRBV9 CASSAGGQGARTEAFF
TRBJ2-7 . . TRBV7-9 CASSLDTFEQYF
TRBJ1-5 . TRBD1 TRBV28 CASSGPDRAKGPQHF
TRBJ2-3 . . TRBV7-9 CASSPGHGTDTQYF
TRBJ1-2 . TRBD1 TRBV6-5 CASTPRTGSSYTF
TRBJ2-3 . TRBD2 TRBV11-2 CASSLVLAGTSTDTQYF
TRBJ2-3 once TRBD2 TRBV5-1 CASSFVTGRVSTDTQYF
TRBJ1-2 . TRBD1 TRBV30 CAWSRGLQYGYTF
TRBJ1-2 few TRBD1 TRBV18 CASSPGTGRANYGYTF
TRBJ1-4 . . TRBV11-2 CASTMGEGGNEKLFF
TRBJ2-1 once . TRBV11-2 CASSQARVSYNEQFF
TRBJ1-6 . TRBD1 TRBV19 CASRSTGGNYNSPLHF
TRBJ2-2 . . TRBV19 CASSVQGGRTGELFF
TRBJ2-7 . TRBD1 TRBV19 CASSLQTGTASHEQYF
TRBJ2-7 . TRBD2 TRBV5-4 CASSSIGGGDYEQYF
TRBJ2-1 . . TRBV11-3 CASSSLSKGKQFF
TRBJ2-3 . . TRBV5-1 CASSLLGWVRPPDTQYF
TRBJ2-3 . . TRBV7-3 CASSPSTDTQYF
TRBJ2-7 . . TRBV10-3 CAISESRLSSYEQYF
TRBJ2-1 . TRBD2 TRBV5-1 CASSFPGLAGAPRGEQFF
TRBJ1-1 once . TRBV10-3 CAISESERGNTEAFF
TRBJ2-7 . . TRBV6-1 CASSERRQVQYEQYF
TRBJ1-1 . . TRBV5-1 CASSLSPTGTGGTEAFF
TRBJ1-2 . . TRBV7-9 CASSPLVRSRDGYTF
TRBJ2-5 . . TRBV5-1 CASSYLQGRETQYF